This entry describes one T cell receptor (beta chain). This entry belongs to a study of CD8 T cells in Susac syndrome. An amount of RNA that ranged from 0.5 to 1 ug was reverse transcribed with random hexamers. MiXCR, applied by TCRdb to the immunoSEQ multiplex PCR reads, yields one record per CDR3 protein. The data show approximately 210,000 distinct CDR3 sequences, about 95% seen once. Per germline, CDR1 MDHEN and CDR2 SYDVKM. The V end lost 3 bases, the J end lost 2 bases, and 10 bases lay between the germline ends. The CDR3 is 14 residues long. The sequenced sample was CD4+ T cells from PBMCs. This TCR derives from a human donor with multiple sclerosis. The chain recombines TRBV28 with TRBJ2-5, with D possibly being TRBD1 (5 bases). The CDR3, as DNA: TGTGCCAGCAGTTTTCTAGGGGCGCAAGAGACCCAGTACTTC. Encoded protein: CASSFLGAQETQYF.